Below are 27 T cell receptor beta chains sequenced from a single sample in a study of blood T cell repertoires in COVID-19. Clones were read by immunoSEQ multiplex PCR, and TCRdb kept only the in-frame ones, dropping some. The sample contains roughly 80,000 clones, around nine tenths of which appear only once. The specimen sequenced was peripheral blood. These receptor sequences come from a woman aged 55-69 years with acute or convalescent COVID-19.

The chain links TRBV28 to TRBJ1-5; D uncertain. CDR3 length: 15 residues. V lost 7 bases and J 3 bases, leaving 16 bases between the germline ends. Germline-derived CDR1 and CDR2 are MDHEN and SYDVKM. For the CDR3, the DNA is TGTGCCAGCAATCCTCCCCCCGGTTCCAATCAGCCCCAGCATTTT. Translated, it gives CASNPPPGSNQPQHF. Full variable domain (outside the CDR3, taken from reference TRBV28 and TRBJ1-5): DVKVTQSSRYLVKRTGEKVFLECVQDMDHENMFWYRQDPGLGLRLIYFSYDVKMKEKGDIPEGYSVSREKKERFSLILESASTNQTSMYLCASNPPPGSNQPQHFGDGTRLSIL.

The chain links TRBV7-2 to TRBJ1-4; 8 positions agree with TRBD1. V lost 3 bases, J lost 13 bases, and 7 bases stayed unmatched. Germline V lookup: CDR1 SGHTA, CDR2 FQGNSA. The CDR3 consists of 13 residues. CDR3 bases: TGTGCCAGCAGCTTCCAGGGGGCGCCGACACTGTTTTTT. Protein: CASSFQGAPTLFF. The full variable domain, its missing parts supplied by reference TRBV7-2 and TRBJ1-4, is GAGVSQSPSNKVTEKGKDVELRCDPISGHTALYWYRQSLGQGLEFLIYFQGNSAPDKSGLPSDRFSAERTGGSVSTLTIQRTQQEDSAVYLCASSFQGAPTLFFGSGTQLSVL.

V gene TRBV4-3 combines with J gene TRBJ2-7; possible D gene TRBD1, 5 bases. Germline CDR1 LGHNA, CDR2 YSLEER. V gave up 1 base and J gave up 5 bases, with 15 bases separating them. CDR3 length: 15 residues. As DNA, the CDR3 is TGCGCCAGCAGCCAAGGGGCTAGGGGCGTCGACGAGCAGTACTTC. Translation: CASSQGARGVDEQYF.

This clone was recorded once. The chain uses TRBV5-6 and TRBJ2-1; D gene ambiguous. The germline V gene has CDR1 SGHDT and CDR2 YYEEEE. The CDR3 spans 11 residues. With 1 base removed from V and 10 bases from J, the gap between germline ends came to 6 bases. In nucleotides, the CDR3 is TGTGCCAGCAGCTTGATTCAAGAGCAGTTCTTC. Protein: CASSLIQEQFF. Combining the CDR3 with reference TRBV5-6 and TRBJ2-1 gives the whole variable domain DAGVTQSPTHLIKTRGQQVTLRCSPKSGHDTVSWYQQALGQGPQFIFQYYEEEERQRGNFPDRFSGHQFPNYSSELNVNALLLGDSALYLCASSLIQEQFFGPGTRLTVL.

This clone was picked up a small number of times. The sample holds other DNA sequences that translate to the same CDR3. The rearrangement joins TRBV6-5 to TRBJ2-7; no clear D. Germline CDR1 is MNHEY and CDR2 is SVGAGI. Trimming took 5 bases from V and 3 from J, leaving 5 bases between them. The length of the CDR3 is 11 residues. CDR3 region: CASSQNYEQYF. DNA for the CDR3: TGTGCCAGCAGTCAAAACTACGAGCAGTACTTC.

The J gene is TRBJ2-1, the V gene TRBV2, with no clear D. V lost 9 bases and J lost 6, with 15 bases in between. Germline values: CDR1 SNHLY, CDR2 FYNNEI. This CDR3 has 13 amino acids. The CDR3, as DNA: TGTGCCAGTTCCGTCGATGGCGGCAATGAGCAGTTCTTC. This gives the protein CASSVDGGNEQFF.

This chain joins TRBV7-2 and TRBJ2-7; 13 nucleotides agree with TRBD2. The germline CDR1 and CDR2 sequences are SGHTA and FQGNSA. The CDR3 consists of 16 residues. Trimming cost V 3 bases and J 3 bases; bases outside gene matches: 5. The CDR3 is CASSFSGTSGNYEQYF. The DNA of the CDR3 is TGTGCCAGCAGCTTCTCCGGGACTAGCGGGAACTACGAGCAGTACTTC.

This chain uses TRBV12-3 or TRBV12-4 with TRBJ2-7; no clear D gene. The ends were cut back, 3 bases at V and 6 bases at J, with 12 bases in the middle. The CDR3 is 13 residues long. This CDR3 reads CASSFGVTGEQYF. The CDR3 region has the DNA TGTGCCAGCAGTTTCGGAGTTACCGGCGAGCAGTACTTC.

This clone was counted once. The chain is built from TRBV4-2 and TRBJ2-5, with TRBD2 matching 9 bases. V lost 0 bases and J lost 7; bases outside the gene matches: 6. Germline V gene lookup returns CDR1 LGHNA and CDR2 YNFKEQ. CDR3 length equals 15 residues. The CDR3 nucleotides read TGTGCCAGCAGCCAAGATCCTAGCGGGGTAGGGACCCAGTACTTC. This gives the protein CASSQDPSGVGTQYF.

The V and J genes are TRBV24-1 and TRBJ2-1, with no clear D. The V end was cut by 7 bases, the J end by 8 bases, with 8 bases between. CDR3 length equals 11 residues. Germline values: CDR1 KGHDR, CDR2 SFDVKD. CDR3 in amino acids: CATSLSDEQFF. The CDR3 nucleotides are TGTGCCACCAGCCTTTCAGATGAGCAGTTCTTC.

The chain is built from TRBV5-4 and TRBJ1-4; D might be TRBD1 (5 bases). The CDR3 is 16 residues long. Germline-derived CDR1 and CDR2 are SGHNT and YYREEE (reference sequence). The V end lost 2 bases, the J end lost 11 bases, and 22 bases lay between the germline ends. The CDR3 protein is CASSLGHTGTFKKLFF. The CDR3 coding sequence is TGTGCCAGCAGCTTAGGTCATACAGGAACCTTCAAGAAACTGTTTTTT.

The V call is TRBV18, the J call TRBJ1-2; perhaps TRBD1 as D (6 bases). This CDR3 contains 16 residues. Germline assignment: CDR1 KGHSH and CDR2 LQKENI. V shed 4 bases and J shed 11 bases, with 26 bases lying between them. CDR3 nucleotide sequence: TGTGCCAGCTCACTCGACCCCCTCCGGACAGCCATCGGTTACACCTTC. Translation: CASSLDPLRTAIGYTF.

This chain connects TRBV7-2 to TRBJ1-2; D not resolved. This CDR3 spans 14 amino acids. V was trimmed by 1 base and J by 4 bases, leaving 10 bases between them. CDR1 and CDR2 from the germline V gene are SGHTA and FQGNSA. CDR3 residues: CASSLGGVTYGYTF. As DNA, the CDR3 is TGTGCCAGCAGCTTAGGAGGAGTTACCTATGGCTACACCTTC.

The table lists this clone with a count of one. The DNA of the CDR3 is TGCGCCAGCAGCCAAGTTGGCAGCTCCTACGAGCAGTACTTC. Translating it yields CASSQVGSSYEQYF. This chain links TRBV4-3 with TRBJ2-7; D is unclear. The V end lost 1 base, the J end lost 0 bases, and 7 bases lay between the germline ends. The germline CDR1 and CDR2 sequences are LGHNA and YSLEER. This CDR3 is built from 14 residues.

This chain connects TRBV19 to TRBJ2-7; the D gene is possibly TRBD1 (5 bases). CDR3 length: 14 residues. Trimming removed 5 bases from V and 3 bases from J, with 14 bases in between. Germline values: CDR1 LNHDA, CDR2 SQIVND (reference sequence). CDR3 residues: CASSLQGVNYEQYF. CDR3 nucleotide sequence: TGTGCCAGTAGTCTGCAGGGCGTCAACTACGAGCAGTACTTC.

The rearrangement links TRBV5-8 to TRBJ2-2, with 11 positions matching TRBD2. V gave up 2 bases and J gave up 7 bases; unmatched junction bases: 7. The CDR3 extends over 16 amino acids. Germline V gene lookup returns CDR1 SGHTS and CDR2 YDEGEE. CDR3: CASSFLLAGVIGELFF. The CDR3 coding sequence is TGTGCCAGCAGCTTTCTACTAGCGGGAGTGATCGGGGAGCTGTTTTTT. The variable domain in full, completed from reference TRBV5-8 and TRBJ2-2, reads EAGVTQSPTHLIKTRGQQATLRCSPISGHTSVYWYQQALGLGLQFLLWYDEGEERNRGNFPPRFSGRQFPNYSSELNVNALELEDSALYLCASSFLLAGVIGELFFGEGSRLTVL.

The V gene is TRBV7-9, the J gene TRBJ2-1; D is perhaps TRBD2 (6 bases). Trimming cost V 1 base and J 0 bases, with 7 bases left between them. Looked up from germline, CDR1 is SEHNR and CDR2 is FQNEAQ (reference sequence). The CDR3 sequence is 15 residues long. The CDR3: CASSLDGGSYNEQFF. CDR3 in DNA: TGTGCCAGCAGCTTAGACGGGGGCTCCTACAATGAGCAGTTCTTC.

The J gene is TRBJ1-6, the V gene TRBV7-2, with TRBD1 as a possible D gene (5 bases). The V gene's germline CDR1 is SGHTA and CDR2 FQGNSA. This CDR3 is 14 amino acids long. V lost 3 bases and J lost 7, with 10 bases in between. The CDR3 loop reads CASSFSTGNSPLHF. The CDR3 DNA follows: TGTGCCAGCAGCTTTAGCACAGGCAATTCACCCCTCCACTTT.

For the CDR3, the DNA is TGCGCCAGCCGGGACAGAGAGAACACTGAAGCTTTCTTT. This encodes CASRDRENTEAFF. The chain is built from TRBV10-2 and TRBJ1-1, with 7 bases aligning to TRBD1. Losses at the gene ends were 8 bases for V and 1 base for J; bases not matched to a gene: 4. Germline CDR1 WSHSY, CDR2 SAAADI. The CDR3 runs to 13 residues.

J is TRBJ1-2 and V is TRBV7-2, with D tentatively TRBD1 (5 bases). The V gene lost 3 bases and the J gene lost 5 bases, with 10 bases spanning the gap. This CDR3 is built from 13 residues. From germline, CDR1 is SGHTA and CDR2 FQGNSA. CDR3 in amino acids: CASSLTDTYGYTF. In nucleotides, the CDR3 is TGTGCCAGCAGCTTGACGGACACTTATGGCTACACCTTC.

The V gene is TRBV7-2, the J gene TRBJ1-6; no firm D call. The V end lost 5 bases, the J end lost 2 bases, and 19 bases lay between the germline ends. The CDR3 consists of 18 residues. Germline V CDR1 and CDR2: SGHTA, FQGNSA. The CDR3 loop reads CASSPSIGFAAYNSPLHF. CDR3 in DNA: TGTGCCAGCAGCCCCTCGATAGGCTTTGCGGCCTATAATTCACCCCTCCACTTT.

The sample holds a few counts of this clone. This chain links TRBV9 with TRBJ2-2; D might be TRBD1 (5 bases). The V gene lost 8 bases and the J gene lost 1 base, with 15 bases spanning the gap. The CDR3 spans 15 residues. Germline V lookup: CDR1 SGDLS, CDR2 YYNGEE. The CDR3 reads CASNRQVGNTGELFF. DNA of the CDR3: TGTGCCAGTAACAGGCAGGTTGGGAACACCGGGGAGCTGTTTTTT.

This chain links TRBV28 with TRBJ1-2; no clear D gene. The CDR3 extends over 11 amino acids. Germline CDR1 is MDHEN and CDR2 is SYDVKM. The chain's CDR3 is CLTRGNYGYTF. DNA for the CDR3: TGTCTCACCCGGGGAAACTATGGCTACACCTTC.

The genes are TRBV28 and TRBJ2-7; D is uncertain. Trimming removed 3 bases at V and 3 bases at J, with 9 bases between. This CDR3 has 13 residues. From germline, CDR1 is MDHEN and CDR2 SYDVKM. The CDR3 reads CASSFGRNYEQYF. The CDR3 nucleotides are TGTGCCAGCAGTTTCGGCAGGAACTACGAGCAGTACTTC.

The chain combines TRBV30 with TRBJ1-3; 11 bases are shared with TRBD1. After removal of 2 bases from V and 1 base from J, the junction contained 7 bases not matched to a gene. This CDR3 region has 17 residues. Germline loops: CDR1 GTSNPN, CDR2 SVGIG (reference sequence). CDR3 sequence reads: CAWSKGQGGNSGNTIYF. The CDR3 bases are TGTGCCTGGAGTAAGGGACAGGGGGGGAATTCTGGAAACACCATATATTTT.

The chain recombines TRBV6-5 with TRBJ1-6; 9 bases align to TRBD1. This CDR3 has 16 residues. In germline, CDR1 is MNHEY, CDR2 SVGAGI. V dropped 1 base and J dropped 10; count of bases not matched to a gene: 8. DNA of the CDR3: TGTGCCAGCAGTTACTTGCCGGGACAGGGACACTCACCCCTCCACTTT. As protein: CASSYLPGQGHSPLHF.

This clone has only one observation. This rearrangement joins TRBV5-1 to TRBJ2-7, with D perhaps TRBD1 (6 bases). CDR3 length: 13 residues. Trimming removed 4 bases at V and 6 bases at J, with 14 bases between. CDR1 is SGHRS, CDR2 YFSETQ, per germline. Here the CDR3 DNA reads TGCGCCAGCAGCCCGGGAACAGGGCCCGAGCAGTACTTC. This codes for CASSPGTGPEQYF.